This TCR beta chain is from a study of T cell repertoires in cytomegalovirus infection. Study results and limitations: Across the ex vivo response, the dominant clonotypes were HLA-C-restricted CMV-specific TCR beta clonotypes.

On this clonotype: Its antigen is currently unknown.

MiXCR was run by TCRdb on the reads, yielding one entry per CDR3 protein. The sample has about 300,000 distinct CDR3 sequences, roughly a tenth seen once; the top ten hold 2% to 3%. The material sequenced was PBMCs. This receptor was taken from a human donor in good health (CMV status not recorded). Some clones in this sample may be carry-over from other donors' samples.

The CDR3 region is CASSPPGQHYGYTF. The CDR3 nucleotides are TGTGCCAGCTCACCACCAGGACAGCACTATGGCTACACCTTC. This chain joins TRBV18 and TRBJ1-2; maybe TRBD1 (6 bases). This CDR3 is 14 amino acids long. In germline, CDR1 is KGHSH, CDR2 LQKENI. Trimming removed 0 bases from V and 3 bases from J, with 8 bases in between.